This T cell receptor beta chain was observed in a study of control samples from healthy donors and cancer patients. TCRdb's table, derived via immunoSEQ multiplex PCR, lists solely in-frame clones and lacks some. The sample holds roughly 76,000 clones, 85% to 95% seen once. J gave up 2 bases and V 11 bases, and 14 bases lay outside the gene matches. CDR3 length: 17 amino acids. The germline CDR1 and CDR2 sequences are KGHDR and SFDVKD. The rearrangement joins TRBV24-1 to TRBJ2-2, with 9 bases lining up with TRBD2. The sequence was collected from a woman younger than 35 in good health. What was sequenced was blood. CDR3 DNA: TGTGCCATAAATGACCGGATAGCGGGAGCCAACACCGGGGAGCTGTTTTTT. Translation: CAINDRIAGANTGELFF.